Listed here are 30 T cell receptor beta chains from one sample, sequenced in a study of CD8+CD57+ T cells in acquired aplastic anemia. All patients picked for sequencing had shown, by flow cytometry, an expansion of CD8+CD57+ cells. Both TCR beta VDJ combination and CDR3 sequence profiling were carried out. Genomic DNA was the template for this profiling. TCRdb reprocessed the reads via MiXCR and lists one record per CDR3 protein. The sample lists around 120,000 distinct CDR3 sequences, less than 50% occurring once. Sample: sorted CD4+, CD8+, or CD8+CD57+ T cells (not recorded which) from PBMCs. The receptor source for this set is a human donor with aplastic anemia.

At least ten counts were recorded for this clonotype. The CDR3 protein is CSVRTGASGGSEQFF. In nucleotides, the CDR3 is TGCAGCGTTAGAACGGGGGCTAGCGGGGGAAGTGAGCAGTTCTTC. The V gene is TRBV29-1, the J gene TRBJ2-1; 10 bases align to TRBD2. J lost 9 bases, V lost 5 bases, and 13 bases had no gene match. Germline values: CDR1 SQVTM, CDR2 ANQGSEA. CDR3 length: 15 amino acids.

The V and J genes are TRBV4-2 and TRBJ2-2, with 11 bases fitting TRBD2. Germline CDR1 LGHNA, CDR2 YNFKEQ. Germline trimming cut 4 bases from V and 4 bases from J; bases unmatched to any gene: 2. This CDR3 spans 15 amino acids. The CDR3 region has the DNA TGTGCCAGCAGCCTTAGCGGGGGGGGCACCGGGGAGCTGTTTTTT. Protein sequence: CASSLSGGGTGELFF.

The chain is built from TRBV19 and TRBJ1-1, with D uncertain. The CDR3 totals 14 residues. Trimming cost V 3 bases and J 5 bases, with 13 bases left between them. Germline V gene sequence: CDR1 LNHDA, CDR2 SQIVND (reference sequence). CDR3 DNA: TGTGCCAGTAGTATTTGGGCAACGGGGACTGAAGCTTTCTTT. It specifies CASSIWATGTEAFF.

The chain links TRBV6-2 or TRBV6-3 to TRBJ2-5; D tentatively fits TRBD1 or TRBD2 (5 bases each). The germline V gene has CDR1 MNHEY and CDR2 SVGEGT. This CDR3 comprises 15 residues. The V and J ends lost 2 bases and 4 bases respectively, with 14 bases between them. Here the CDR3 reads CASSYGEGDRETQYF. CDR3 DNA sequence: TGTGCCAGCAGTTACGGGGAAGGGGACCGAGAGACCCAGTACTTC.

This clonotype came up once. One end of the junction is discordant with germline, which a read error may explain. This chain links TRBV4-1 with TRBJ1-2, with a weak D call TRBD1 (5 bases). Germline CDR1 and CDR2: MGHRA and YSYEKL. This CDR3 contains 17 residues. This chain's CDR3 is CASSQEVRGRAEDGYTF. CDR3 nucleotides: TGTGCCAGCAGCCAAGAAGTACGGGGCAGGGCGGAAGATGGCTACACCTTC.

A few counts support this clonotype. The chain links TRBV3-1 to TRBJ1-1; D is ambiguous. The germline V gene has CDR1 LGHDT and CDR2 YNNKEL (reference sequence). The length of the CDR3 is 14 residues. Trimming left V 5 bases short and J 4 bases short, with 14 bases between. DNA for the CDR3: TGTGCCAGCAGCAAGACGGGCGGCGGCACTGAAGCTTTCTTT. This translates into CASSKTGGGTEAFF.

The gene calls are TRBV6-1 and TRBJ1-5; no clear D gene. V was trimmed by 7 bases and J by 1 base, leaving 5 bases between them. Germline values: CDR1 MNHNS, CDR2 SASEGT. The CDR3 loop spans 12 amino acids. This CDR3 reads CASKLSNQPQHF. The CDR3, as DNA: TGTGCCAGCAAATTAAGCAATCAGCCCCAGCATTTT.

This chain connects TRBV2 to TRBJ2-7; TRBD1 might be the D (6 bases). Germline CDR1 reads SNHLY; CDR2 reads FYNNEI. The CDR3 extends over 14 amino acids. The CDR3 DNA sequence: TGTGCCAGCAGTGCTCAGGGGCCCTCCCACGAGCAGTACGTC. Protein: CASSAQGPSHEQYV.

The chain employs TRBV9 and TRBJ1-3; 8 nucleotides agree with TRBD1. This CDR3 has 17 amino acids. V was pared by 7 bases and J by 0 bases, with 12 bases of the junction left unmatched. Germline CDR1 and CDR2: SGDLS and YYNGEE. The DNA of the CDR3 is TGTGCCAGCTCATCCCCAGGGGGCTTACTCTCTGGAAACACCATATATTTT. It translates to CASSSPGGLLSGNTIYF.

V gene TRBV11-2 combines with J gene TRBJ1-6; a weak D match, TRBD1 (6 bases). Germline-derived CDR1 and CDR2 are SGHAT and FQNNGV. This CDR3 contains 15 residues. V was cut by 5 bases and J by 8 bases, with 16 bases left in between. The CDR3 sequence: CASSPKQGVHSPLHF. As DNA, the CDR3 is TGTGCCAGCAGCCCGAAACAGGGTGTTCATTCACCCCTCCACTTT.

This clonotype was picked up many times. The V call is TRBV24-1, the J call TRBJ2-5, with TRBD2 matching 11 bases. The V segment lost 3 bases and the J segment 3 bases; nucleotides outside the gene matches: 5. Germline assignment: CDR1 KGHDR and CDR2 SFDVKD. The CDR3 sequence is 16 residues long. The CDR3 bases are TGTGCCACCAGTGATCCGGGGACTAGCGGTAAAGAGACCCAGTACTTC. Its protein is CATSDPGTSGKETQYF.

The table lists this clonotype with many counts. The junction departs from germline at one end; a sequencing error may be responsible. The chain links TRBV7-3 to TRBJ2-3; a possible D gene is TRBD1 (5 bases). Per germline, CDR1 SGHTA and CDR2 FQGTGA. This CDR3 is built from 18 residues. DNA for the CDR3: TGTGCCAGCAGTTTAACGTCGCGGATCAGGGATCACACAGATACGCAGTATTTT. This gives the protein CASSLTSRIRDHTDTQYF.

This clonotype was counted at least ten times. The CDR3 DNA sequence: TGTGCCAGCACCCTGAGGGTACGGGATGAAAAACTGTTTTTT. Amino acid sequence: CASTLRVRDEKLFF. The rearrangement joins TRBV2 to TRBJ1-4; no firm D call. Trimming took 7 bases from V and 6 from J, leaving 15 bases between them. The CDR3 totals 14 residues. Germline CDR1 reads SNHLY; CDR2 reads FYNNEI.

This clonotype has only a few counts. The chain carries TRBV5-4 and TRBJ1-1; tentative D call: TRBD1 (5 bases). The CDR3 extends over 16 amino acids. CDR1 SGHNT and CDR2 YYREEE come from the germline V gene (reference sequence). V lost 0 bases and J lost 7, with 19 bases in between. CDR3 nucleotide sequence: TGTGCCAGCAGCTTGGGAGGAGGGGCCAACCCCGGTGAAGCTTTCTTT. Its protein is CASSLGGGANPGEAFF.

This clonotype was picked up many times. The chain joins TRBV7-8 to TRBJ1-1; D might be TRBD1 (6 bases). Germline CDR1 SGHVS, CDR2 FQNEAQ. With 1 base removed from V and 4 bases from J, the gap between germline ends came to 10 bases. The CDR3 length is 14 residues. For the CDR3, the DNA is TGTGCCAGCAGCTTAGGGCAGGGGACCACTGAAGCTTTCTTT. It encodes CASSLGQGTTEAFF.

V and J are TRBV7-3 and TRBJ2-7, with D tentatively TRBD1 (5 bases). CDR3 size: 12 residues. Germline loops: CDR1 SGHTA, CDR2 FQGTGA. Trimming removed 5 bases at V and 5 bases at J, with 10 bases between. CDR3 region: CASSPTGNEQYF. CDR3 sequence (DNA): TGTGCCAGCAGCCCCACAGGTAACGAGCAGTACTTC.

This clonotype was counted only a few times. Compared with germline, one end of the junction differs, possibly owing to a read error. This chain uses TRBV10-3 with TRBJ1-5, with D possibly matching TRBD1 (5 bases). Germline CDR1 ENHRY, CDR2 SYGVKD. The CDR3 is made up of 16 amino acids. For the CDR3, the DNA is TGTGCCAGCAGTACCCATAAGGGGCCAAATCATCAGCCCCAGCATTTT. Its translation: CASSTHKGPNHQPQHF.

The genes are TRBV29-1 and TRBJ1-2, with TRBD1 matching over 8 bases. Trimming cost V 7 bases and J 4 bases; bases outside gene matches: 2. Germline lookup yields CDR1 SQVTM and CDR2 ANQGSEA. The CDR3 has 11 residues. CDR3 region: CSAQGGYGYTF. The CDR3 nucleotides read TGCAGCGCACAGGGGGGCTATGGCTACACCTTC.

This clonotype was observed at least ten times. V is TRBV12-3 or TRBV12-4 and J is TRBJ2-7; D might be TRBD1 (6 bases). V lost 2 bases to trimming and J lost 3 bases, with 8 bases between them. This CDR3 has 13 amino acids. For the CDR3, the DNA is TGTGCCAGCAGTTTATTCAGGGGCTACGAGCAGTACTTC. As protein: CASSLFRGYEQYF.

This clonotype was detected many times. Since a much larger clone is just one base distant, this may be a read error. The chain recombines TRBV19 with TRBJ1-1; unclear D gene. This CDR3 region has 11 residues. CDR1 and CDR2 from the germline V gene are LNHDA and SQIVND (reference sequence). CDR3 coding DNA: TGTGCCAGCCTCCTTGGCACTGAAGCTTCCTTT. Translating it yields CASLLGTEASF.

CDR3 nucleotide sequence: TGCGCCAGCAGTGCACAGACAGGGGGCCGAAATCAGCCCCAGCATTTT. It specifies CASSAQTGGRNQPQHF. This chain joins TRBV10-1 and TRBJ1-5, with 10 bases identical to TRBD1. Per germline, CDR1 WNHNN and CDR2 SYGVQD (reference sequence). The trim removed 4 bases at V and 4 bases at J, leaving 7 bases unmatched. This CDR3 contains 16 residues.

The count of this clonotype is one. The gene calls are TRBV7-2 and TRBJ2-1, with D uncertain. The CDR3 is 14 amino acids. CDR1 SGHTA and CDR2 FQGNSA come from the germline V gene. V was shortened by 0 bases and J by 0 bases, with 3 bases between the two germline ends. The CDR3 DNA sequence: TGTGCCAGCAGCTTAGCGCGCTCCTACAATGAGCAGTTCTTC. It codes for CASSLARSYNEQFF.

The chain has TRBV3-1 and TRBJ2-1; 10 bases are a match to TRBD2. There are 14 residues in the CDR3. The germline CDR1 and CDR2 sequences are LGHDT and YNNKEL (reference sequence). V was clipped by 0 bases and J by 9 bases; unmatched bases: 2. The CDR3 loop reads CASSQDRLAGEQFF. The CDR3 DNA reads TGTGCCAGCAGCCAAGATCGACTAGCGGGTGAGCAGTTCTTC.

Regarding this clonotype: Mismatch with germline at one junction end may stem from a read error. The chain combines TRBV19 with TRBJ1-1; perhaps TRBD1 as D (6 bases). CDR1 and CDR2 (germline): LNHDA, SQIVND (reference sequence). There are 11 residues in the CDR3. This chain's CDR3 is CASSWDTEAFF. The CDR3, as DNA: TGTGCCAGTAGTTGGGACACTGAAGCTTTTTTT.

This clonotype was seen ten or more times. The chain is built from TRBV7-2 and TRBJ2-5; TRBD2 matches 8 bases. J was trimmed by 0 bases and V by 5 bases; bases with no gene match: 5. The CDR3 has 15 amino acids. In germline, CDR1 is SGHTA, CDR2 FQGNSA. CDR3 loop: CASSPSGFYQETQYF. In DNA form, the CDR3 reads TGTGCCAGCAGCCCTAGCGGGTTCTACCAAGAGACCCAGTACTTC.

This clonotype has a handful of counts. The chain joins TRBV4-1 to TRBJ1-1, with a tentative D call TRBD1 (6 bases). The CDR3 spans 14 residues. Germline-derived CDR1 and CDR2 are MGHRA and YSYEKL. V was pared by 0 bases and J by 8 bases, with 13 bases between. This CDR3 reads CASSQDILGGEAFF. The CDR3 coding sequence is TGCGCCAGCAGCCAAGATATCCTCGGGGGCGAAGCTTTCTTT.

This clonotype was seen ten or more times. This chain connects TRBV6-1 to TRBJ1-2; no clear D gene. Germline CDR1 MNHNS, CDR2 SASEGT. This CDR3 spans 14 amino acids. Trimming removed 0 bases at V and 2 bases at J, with 7 bases between. The CDR3 is CASSEANNNYGYTF. CDR3 DNA: TGTGCCAGCAGTGAAGCTAACAACAACTATGGCTACACCTTC.

There are many counts of this clonotype. The V gene is TRBV19, the J gene TRBJ1-2; D unresolved. The CDR3 is 14 residues long. The V gene's germline CDR1 is LNHDA and CDR2 SQIVND (reference sequence). Trimming stripped 5 bases from V and 7 bases from J, with 17 bases between. The CDR3 nucleotides are TGTGCCAGTAGTCACACCTCATACCAAGCTGGCTACACCTTC. It specifies CASSHTSYQAGYTF.

The rearrangement joins TRBV29-1 to TRBJ2-7, with 8 nucleotides matching TRBD1. CDR3 length: 12 amino acids. The ends lost 6 bases at V and 2 bases at J; junction bases unmatched: 3. Germline V lookup: CDR1 SQVTM, CDR2 ANQGSEA. DNA of the CDR3: TGCAGCGTGCGCAGGGGGCCCTACGAGCAGTACTTC. It codes for CSVRRGPYEQYF.

This clonotype was counted between two and nine times. Sequence at one end of the junction differs from germline and may be a read error. V gene TRBV27 combines with J gene TRBJ2-2, with a weak D call TRBD1 (6 bases). The CDR3 is 15 residues long. From germline, CDR1 is MNHEY and CDR2 SMNVEV (reference sequence). The CDR3: CACSFGQGYTGELFF. DNA of the CDR3: TGTGCCTGCAGTTTCGGTCAGGGGTACACCGGGGAGCTGTTTTTT.